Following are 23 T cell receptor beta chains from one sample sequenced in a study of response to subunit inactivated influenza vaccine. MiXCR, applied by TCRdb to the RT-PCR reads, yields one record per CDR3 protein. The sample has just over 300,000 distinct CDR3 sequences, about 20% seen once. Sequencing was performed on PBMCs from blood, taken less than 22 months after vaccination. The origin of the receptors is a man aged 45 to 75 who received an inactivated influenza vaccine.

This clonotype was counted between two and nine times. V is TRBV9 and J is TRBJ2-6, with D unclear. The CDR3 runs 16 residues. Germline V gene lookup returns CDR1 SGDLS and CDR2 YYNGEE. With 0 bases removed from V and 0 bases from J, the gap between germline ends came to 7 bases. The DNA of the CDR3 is TGTGCCAGCAGCGTAGGATCCCTCTCTGGGGCCAACGTCCTGACTTTC. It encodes CASSVGSLSGANVLTF.

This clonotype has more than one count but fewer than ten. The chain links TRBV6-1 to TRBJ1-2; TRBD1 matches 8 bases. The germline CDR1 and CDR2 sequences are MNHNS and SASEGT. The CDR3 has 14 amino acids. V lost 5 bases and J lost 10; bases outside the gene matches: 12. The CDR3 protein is CASSLSRTGRFYTF. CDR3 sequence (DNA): TGTGCCAGCAGTCTCTCCCGGACAGGGCGTTTCTACACCTTC.

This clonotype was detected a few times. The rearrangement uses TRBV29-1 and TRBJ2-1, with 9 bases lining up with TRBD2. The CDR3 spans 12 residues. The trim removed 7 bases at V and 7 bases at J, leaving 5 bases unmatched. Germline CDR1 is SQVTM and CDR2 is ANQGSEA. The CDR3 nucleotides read TGCAGCGAAAGTAGCGGGAGTAATGAGCAGTTCTTC. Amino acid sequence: CSESSGSNEQFF.

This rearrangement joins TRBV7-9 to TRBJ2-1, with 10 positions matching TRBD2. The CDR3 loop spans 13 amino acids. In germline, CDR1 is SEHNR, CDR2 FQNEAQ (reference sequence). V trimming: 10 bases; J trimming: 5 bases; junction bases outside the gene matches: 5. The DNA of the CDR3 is TGTGCCACCACGGGACTAGCGCACAATGAGCAGTTCTTC. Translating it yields CATTGLAHNEQFF. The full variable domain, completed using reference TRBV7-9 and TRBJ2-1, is DTGVSQNPRHKITKRGQNVTFRCDPISEHNRLYWYRQTLGQGPEFLTYFQNEAQLEKSRLLSDRFSAERPKGSFSTLEIQRTEQGDSAMYLCATTGLAHNEQFFGPGTRLTVL.

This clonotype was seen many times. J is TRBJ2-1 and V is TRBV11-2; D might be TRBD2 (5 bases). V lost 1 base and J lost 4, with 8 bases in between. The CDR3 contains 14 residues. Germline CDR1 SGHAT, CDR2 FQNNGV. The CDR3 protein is CASSLGTEYNEQFF. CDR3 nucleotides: TGTGCCAGCAGCTTAGGGACTGAGTACAATGAGCAGTTCTTC.

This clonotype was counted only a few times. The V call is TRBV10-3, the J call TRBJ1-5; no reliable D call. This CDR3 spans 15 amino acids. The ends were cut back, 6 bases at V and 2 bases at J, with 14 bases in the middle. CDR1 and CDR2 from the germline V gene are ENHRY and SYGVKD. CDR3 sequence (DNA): TGTGCCATCAGGCCAGGACTTGAGGGCAATCAGCCCCAGCATTTT. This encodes CAIRPGLEGNQPQHF.

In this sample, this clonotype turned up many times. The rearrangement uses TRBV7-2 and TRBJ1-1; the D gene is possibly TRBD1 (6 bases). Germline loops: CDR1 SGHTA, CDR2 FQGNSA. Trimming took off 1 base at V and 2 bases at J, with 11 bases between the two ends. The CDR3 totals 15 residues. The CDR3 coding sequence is TGTGCCAGCAGCTTAGTGGCAGGGGCTAACACTGAAGCTTTCTTT. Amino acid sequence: CASSLVAGANTEAFF.

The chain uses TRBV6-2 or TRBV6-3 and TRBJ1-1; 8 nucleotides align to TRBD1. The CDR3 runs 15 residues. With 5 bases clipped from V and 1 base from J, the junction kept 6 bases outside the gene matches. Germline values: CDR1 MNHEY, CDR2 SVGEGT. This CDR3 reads CASSKGTGKNTEAFF. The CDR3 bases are TGTGCCAGCAGTAAAGGGACAGGAAAGAACACTGAAGCTTTCTTT.

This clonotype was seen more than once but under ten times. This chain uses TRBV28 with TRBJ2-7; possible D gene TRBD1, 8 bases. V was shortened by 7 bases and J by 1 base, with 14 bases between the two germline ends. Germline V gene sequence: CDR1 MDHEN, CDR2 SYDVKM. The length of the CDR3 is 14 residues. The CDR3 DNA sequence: TGTGCCAGCAAAACAGGGGGGGGTTCCTACGAGCAGTACTTC. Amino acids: CASKTGGGSYEQYF.

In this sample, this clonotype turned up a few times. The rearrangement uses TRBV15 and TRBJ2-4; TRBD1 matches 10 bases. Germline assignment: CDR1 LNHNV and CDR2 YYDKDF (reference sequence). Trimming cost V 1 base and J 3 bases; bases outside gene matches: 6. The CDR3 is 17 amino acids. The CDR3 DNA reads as TGTGCCACCAGCAGAGGGACAGGGGGAGAAGGCAAAAACATTCAGTACTTC. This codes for CATSRGTGGEGKNIQYF.

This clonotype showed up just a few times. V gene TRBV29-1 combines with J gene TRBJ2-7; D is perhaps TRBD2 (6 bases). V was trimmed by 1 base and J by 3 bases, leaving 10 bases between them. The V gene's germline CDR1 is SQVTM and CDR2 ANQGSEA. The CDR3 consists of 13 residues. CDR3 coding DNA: TGCAGCGTTGAAGTTGCGGGGTACTACGAGCAGTACTTC. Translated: CSVEVAGYYEQYF.

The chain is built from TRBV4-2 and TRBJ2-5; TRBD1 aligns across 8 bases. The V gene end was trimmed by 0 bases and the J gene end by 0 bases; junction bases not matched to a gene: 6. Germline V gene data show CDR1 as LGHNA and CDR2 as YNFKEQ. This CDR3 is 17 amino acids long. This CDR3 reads CASSQERLQGDQETQYF. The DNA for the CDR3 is TGTGCCAGCAGCCAAGAAAGACTACAGGGGGACCAAGAGACCCAGTACTTC.

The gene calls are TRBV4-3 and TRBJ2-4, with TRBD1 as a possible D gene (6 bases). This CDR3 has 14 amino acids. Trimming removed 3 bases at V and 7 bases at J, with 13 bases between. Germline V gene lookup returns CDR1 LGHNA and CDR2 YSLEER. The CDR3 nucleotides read TGCGCCAGCAGCCATCTACAGGGCGGGAACATTCAGTACTTC. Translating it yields CASSHLQGGNIQYF.

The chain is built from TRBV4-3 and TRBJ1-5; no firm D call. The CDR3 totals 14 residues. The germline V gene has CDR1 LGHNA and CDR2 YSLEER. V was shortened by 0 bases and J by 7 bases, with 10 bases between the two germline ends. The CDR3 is CASSQDYPEQPQHF. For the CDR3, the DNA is TGCGCCAGCAGCCAAGATTATCCGGAACAGCCCCAGCATTTT.

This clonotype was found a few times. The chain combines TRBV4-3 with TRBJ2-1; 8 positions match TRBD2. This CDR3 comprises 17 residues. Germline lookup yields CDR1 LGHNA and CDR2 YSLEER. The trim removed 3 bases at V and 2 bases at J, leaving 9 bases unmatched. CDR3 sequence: CASSQGSPLAAYNEQFF. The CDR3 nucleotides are TGCGCCAGCAGCCAGGGATCCCCACTAGCGGCCTACAATGAGCAGTTCTTC.

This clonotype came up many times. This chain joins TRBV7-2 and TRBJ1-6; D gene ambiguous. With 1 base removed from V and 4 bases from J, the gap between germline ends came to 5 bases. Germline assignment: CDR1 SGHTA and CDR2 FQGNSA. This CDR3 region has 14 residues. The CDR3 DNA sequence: TGTGCCAGCAGCTTAGAACGTTATAATTCACCCCTCCACTTT. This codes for CASSLERYNSPLHF.

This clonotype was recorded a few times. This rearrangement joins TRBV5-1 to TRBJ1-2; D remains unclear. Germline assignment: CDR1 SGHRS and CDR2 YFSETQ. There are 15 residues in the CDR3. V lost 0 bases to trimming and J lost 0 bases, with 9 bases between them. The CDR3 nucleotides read TGCGCCAGCAGCTTGGGGCGGGAGGCTAACTATGGCTACACCTTC. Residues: CASSLGREANYGYTF.

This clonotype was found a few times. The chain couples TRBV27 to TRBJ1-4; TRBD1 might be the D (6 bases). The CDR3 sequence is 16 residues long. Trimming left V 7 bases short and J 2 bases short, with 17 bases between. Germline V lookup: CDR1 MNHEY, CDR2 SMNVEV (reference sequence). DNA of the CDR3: TGTGCCAGCATGCAACAGGGCGGGAGGACTAATGAAAAACTGTTTTTT. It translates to CASMQQGGRTNEKLFF.

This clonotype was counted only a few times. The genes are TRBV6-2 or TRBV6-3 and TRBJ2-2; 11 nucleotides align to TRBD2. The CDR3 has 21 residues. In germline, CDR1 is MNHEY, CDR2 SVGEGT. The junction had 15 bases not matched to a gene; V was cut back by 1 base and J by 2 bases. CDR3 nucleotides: TGTGCCAGCAGTTACTATTGGACTAGCGGGCCTTTTGGGGCTAACACCGGGGAGCTGTTTTTT. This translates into CASSYYWTSGPFGANTGELFF.

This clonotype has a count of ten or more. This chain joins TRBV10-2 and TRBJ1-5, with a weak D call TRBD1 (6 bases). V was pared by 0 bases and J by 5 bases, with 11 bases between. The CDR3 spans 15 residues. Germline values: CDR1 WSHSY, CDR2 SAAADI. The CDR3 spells CASSESRTVHQPQHF. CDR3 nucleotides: TGCGCCAGCAGTGAGTCCCGGACAGTCCATCAGCCCCAGCATTTT.

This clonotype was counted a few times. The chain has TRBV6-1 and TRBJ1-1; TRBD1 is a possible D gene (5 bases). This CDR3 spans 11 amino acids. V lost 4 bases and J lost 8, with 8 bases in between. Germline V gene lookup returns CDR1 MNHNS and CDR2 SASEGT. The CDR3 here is CASSARTEAFF. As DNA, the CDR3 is TGTGCCAGCAGTGCGAGGACAGAAGCTTTCTTT.

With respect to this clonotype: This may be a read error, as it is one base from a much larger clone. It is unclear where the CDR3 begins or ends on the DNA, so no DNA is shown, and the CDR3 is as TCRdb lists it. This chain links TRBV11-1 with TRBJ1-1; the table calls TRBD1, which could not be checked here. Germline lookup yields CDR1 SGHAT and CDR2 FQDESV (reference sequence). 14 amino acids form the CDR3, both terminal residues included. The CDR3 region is CASSFGPGNTEALF.

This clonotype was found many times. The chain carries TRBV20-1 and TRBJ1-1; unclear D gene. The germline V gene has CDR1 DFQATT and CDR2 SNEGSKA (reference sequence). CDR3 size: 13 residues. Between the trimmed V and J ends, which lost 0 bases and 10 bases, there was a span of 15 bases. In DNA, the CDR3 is TGCAGTGCTAGAGATTACGGGTCTACTAGAGCTTTCTTT. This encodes CSARDYGSTRAFF.